What follows describes a single T cell receptor beta chain. This sample is part of a study of blood T cell repertoires in COVID-19. Germline assignment: CDR1 SGHTA and CDR2 FQGTGA. Trimming cost V 2 bases and J 4 bases, with 7 bases left between them. The CDR3 loop spans 13 amino acids. Generated by immunoSEQ multiplex PCR, the TCRdb table keeps only in-frame clones and is missing some. The sample has about 470,000 clones, 87% seen once. Each recovered donor of Cohort 3 presented with two negative PCRs, clearance, or symptom resolution. Specimen: PBMCs or T cells enriched from blood (not recorded which). V is TRBV7-3 and J is TRBJ2-3, with D unclear. The sequence was obtained from a young woman who had recovered from COVID-19. The CDR3 nucleotides are TGTGCCAGCAGCTTACTGGGCCCAGATACGCAGTATTTT. Encoded protein: CASSLLGPDTQYF.